This entry lists 21 T cell receptor beta chains sequenced from one sample in a study of blood T cell repertoires in COVID-19. Sequencing was performed with immunoSEQ multiplex PCR; in TCRdb, only in-frame clones are kept and a portion is missing. This table has 90,000 to 100,000 clones, roughly 90% appearing once. The sample taken for sequencing was peripheral blood. The source of these receptors is a man over 45 with COVID-19, enrolled during active disease.

The V and J genes are TRBV7-5 and TRBJ2-7; TRBD2 is the table's D call, not checked against the DNA. TRBV7-5 is flagged as a pseudogene. The CDR3 covers 17 residues. The CDR3 is CARSLARGGTPSYEQYF. DNA of the CDR3: TGTGCCAGAAGCTTAGCTAGGGGGGGAACACCCTCCTACGAGCAGTACTTC.

The rearrangement joins TRBV15 to TRBJ2-2, with D hard to call. The V and J ends lost 0 bases and 1 base respectively, with 12 bases between them. There are 17 residues in the CDR3. Germline values: CDR1 LNHNV, CDR2 YYDKDF (reference sequence). CDR3 bases: TGTGCCACCAGCAGAGACCTACGGTCTCTGAACACCGGGGAGCTGTTTTTT. It translates to CATSRDLRSLNTGELFF.

V and J are TRBV5-1 and TRBJ1-1; the D is unclear. The length of the CDR3 is 13 residues. Germline-derived CDR1 and CDR2 are SGHRS and YFSETQ. Deletions cut 0 bases from V and 1 base from J, with 4 bases between. The CDR3 bases are TGCGCCAGCAGCTTGGCAGGGAACACTGAAGCTTTCTTT. Translating it yields CASSLAGNTEAFF.

The V gene is TRBV5-1, the J gene TRBJ2-5; 7 bases agree with TRBD2. The CDR3 is 17 amino acids. Germline values: CDR1 SGHRS, CDR2 YFSETQ. V dropped 0 bases and J dropped 1; count of bases not matched to a gene: 9. CDR3 sequence (DNA): TGCGCCAGCAGCTTGGGGGATCTAGCGGATTCCCAAGAGACCCAGTACTTC. It translates to CASSLGDLADSQETQYF.

The chain combines TRBV15 with TRBJ1-3; maybe TRBD1 (5 bases). This CDR3 comprises 16 residues. Between the trimmed V and J ends, which lost 5 bases and 3 bases, there was a span of 17 bases. From germline, CDR1 is LNHNV and CDR2 YYDKDF (reference sequence). The CDR3 here is CATSVRGGAFGNTIYF. CDR3 bases: TGTGCCACCAGCGTTCGGGGAGGGGCTTTTGGAAACACCATATATTTT.

The chain links TRBV3-1 (or the pseudogene TRBV3-2) to TRBJ1-2, with TRBD1 matching over 7 bases. CDR3 size: 13 residues. J gave up 8 bases and V 5 bases, and 8 bases lay outside the gene matches. Germline loops: CDR1 LGHDT, CDR2 YNNKEL (reference sequence). Here the CDR3 DNA reads TGTGCCAGCAGCGGCCCAGGGGGGTCGGGCTACACCTTC. Translating gives CASSGPGGSGYTF.

The chain carries TRBV6-6 and TRBJ1-1; 8 bases fit TRBD1. The germline V gene encodes CDR1 MNHNY and CDR2 SVGAGI (reference sequence). CDR3 length: 15 residues. Unmatched junction bases numbered 15, after V lost 5 bases and J lost 10 bases. CDR3 bases: TGTGCCAGCAGTCAACCTGACAGGGGCCGGGACGGAGCTTTCTTT. Its translation: CASSQPDRGRDGAFF.

This clone was seen more than once but under ten times. J is TRBJ1-2 and V is TRBV18; D is undetermined. V dropped 4 bases and J dropped 1 base, with 10 bases sitting between them. There are 14 residues in the CDR3. Per germline, CDR1 KGHSH and CDR2 LQKENI. The CDR3 reads CASSRTDNNYGYTF. For the CDR3, the DNA is TGTGCCAGCTCACGCACAGACAATAACTATGGCTACACCTTC.

The rearrangement joins TRBV11-1 to TRBJ1-1; possibly TRBD1 for D (5 bases). Trimming cost V 2 bases and J 3 bases, with 10 bases left between them. The length of the CDR3 is 14 residues. Germline CDR1 and CDR2: SGHAT and FQDESV (reference sequence). DNA of the CDR3: TGTGCCAGCAGCTTATGGGCCAGGGACACTGAAGCTTTCTTT. As protein: CASSLWARDTEAFF. The complete variable domain, with remaining parts taken from reference TRBV11-1 and TRBJ1-1, reads EAEVAQSPRYKITEKSQAVAFWCDPISGHATLYWYRQILGQGPELLVQFQDESVVDDSQLPKDRFSAERLKGVDSTLKIQPAELGDSAMYLCASSLWARDTEAFFGQGTRLTVV.

The CDR3 DNA follows: TGTGCCAGCAGGGGACAGGGCCGATTTGGGCAGTACTTC. Its translation: CASRGQGRFGQYF. The V gene is TRBV12-3 or TRBV12-4, the J gene TRBJ2-7, with 9 bases lining up with TRBD1. This CDR3 comprises 13 residues. V shed 6 bases, J shed 9 bases, and the junction held 9 bases outside the gene matches.

The DNA of the CDR3 is TGTGCCAGCAGTTATGGGGGGGCACCCGCCGGCGAGCAGTACTTC. This translates into CASSYGGAPAGEQYF. The chain recombines TRBV27 with TRBJ2-7, with D tentatively TRBD2 (7 bases). The CDR3 runs 15 residues. The ends were cut back, 4 bases at V and 6 bases at J, with 19 bases in the middle. Germline loops: CDR1 MNHEY, CDR2 SMNVEV (reference sequence).

This chain's CDR3 is CASSIATGSKLGKNIQYF. The CDR3 coding sequence is TGTGCCAGTAGTATTGCGACAGGGAGTAAGTTAGGCAAAAACATTCAGTACTTC. The chain links TRBV19 to TRBJ2-4; 7 positions match TRBD1. CDR1 and CDR2 from the germline V gene are LNHDA and SQIVND (reference sequence). The ends lost 3 bases at V and 3 bases at J; junction bases unmatched: 14. CDR3 length equals 18 residues.

This sequence joins TRBV7-3 and TRBJ1-2; 8 bases match TRBD1. This CDR3 region has 15 residues. Losses at the gene ends were 5 bases for V and 4 bases for J; bases not matched to a gene: 9. The germline V gene has CDR1 SGHTA and CDR2 FQGTGA. CDR3 residues: CASSPGQVESYGYTF. The CDR3 DNA is TGTGCCAGCAGCCCGGGACAGGTGGAAAGCTATGGCTACACCTTC.

The chain combines TRBV5-1 with TRBJ1-3; D call uncertain. This CDR3 spans 15 amino acids. Trimming pared 0 bases from V and 0 bases from J, leaving 7 bases between. Germline loops: CDR1 SGHRS, CDR2 YFSETQ. The CDR3 DNA sequence: TGCGCCAGCAGCTTGGATTCAGGCTCTGGAAACACCATATATTTT. Amino acid sequence: CASSLDSGSGNTIYF.

V usage is TRBV6-6 and J usage is TRBJ1-5, with TRBD1 matching 7 bases. V lost 5 bases, J lost 5 bases, and 12 bases stayed unmatched. Germline assignment: CDR1 MNHNY and CDR2 SVGAGI (reference sequence). The CDR3 sequence is 16 residues long. The CDR3 here is CASSTQGTVGDQPQHF. The CDR3 region has the DNA TGTGCCAGCAGTACCCAAGGGACAGTAGGGGATCAGCCCCAGCATTTT.

This clone occurred a few times. The genes are TRBV6-2 or TRBV6-3 and TRBJ1-5, with 7 bases matching TRBD1. The J segment lost 4 bases and the V segment lost 6 bases, leaving 9 bases of the junction unmatched. The CDR3 length is 15 residues. CDR1 is MNHEY and CDR2 is SVGEGT in the germline V gene. CDR3 sequence reads: CASSANRGRNQPQHF. The CDR3 DNA is TGTGCCAGCAGCGCCAACAGGGGCCGTAATCAGCCCCAGCATTTT.

The table lists this clone with a count of one. The V and J genes are TRBV6-2 or TRBV6-3 and TRBJ1-5; TRBD1 aligns across 7 bases. CDR1 MNHEY and CDR2 SVGEGT come from the germline V gene. The CDR3 covers 14 residues. V lost 5 bases to trimming and J lost 2 bases; unmatched junction nucleotides: 3. The CDR3 bases are TGTGCCAGCAGTGGACAGGTGGGCAATCAGCCCCAGCATTTT. Its protein is CASSGQVGNQPQHF.

This clone turned up a few times. The chain recombines TRBV6-5 with TRBJ2-1, with D perhaps TRBD1 (6 bases). This CDR3 is built from 15 residues. Germline V gene lookup returns CDR1 MNHEY and CDR2 SVGAGI. Trimming cost V 2 bases and J 1 base, with 9 bases left between them. The CDR3 protein is CASSYPGQSYNEQFF. CDR3 DNA sequence: TGTGCCAGCAGTTACCCGGGACAATCCTACAATGAGCAGTTCTTC.

This sequence joins TRBV18 and TRBJ1-3; D is perhaps TRBD1 (6 bases). V dropped 4 bases and J dropped 0 bases, with 7 bases sitting between them. The CDR3 totals 14 residues. The germline gives CDR1 KGHSH, CDR2 LQKENI. The CDR3 loop reads CASSQQGSGNTIYF. The CDR3 nucleotides are TGTGCCAGCTCACAACAGGGCTCTGGAAACACCATATATTTT.

The chain employs TRBV5-1 and TRBJ2-7; tentatively, D is TRBD2 (5 bases). V lost 0 bases, J lost 0 bases, and 10 bases lay in between. The CDR3 consists of 15 residues. Germline V gene lookup returns CDR1 SGHRS and CDR2 YFSETQ. This CDR3 is CASSLDGSSSYEQYF. The CDR3 nucleotides are TGCGCCAGCAGCTTGGATGGGAGCAGCTCCTACGAGCAGTACTTC.

This chain links TRBV3-1 (or the pseudogene TRBV3-2) with TRBJ2-7, with D unclear. Germline V lookup: CDR1 LGHDT, CDR2 YNNKEL (reference sequence). There are 13 residues in the CDR3. V was shortened by 2 bases and J by 8 bases, with 13 bases between the two germline ends. This CDR3 reads CASSQTRLPKQYF. The CDR3 bases are TGTGCCAGCAGCCAAACGAGACTTCCCAAGCAGTACTTC.